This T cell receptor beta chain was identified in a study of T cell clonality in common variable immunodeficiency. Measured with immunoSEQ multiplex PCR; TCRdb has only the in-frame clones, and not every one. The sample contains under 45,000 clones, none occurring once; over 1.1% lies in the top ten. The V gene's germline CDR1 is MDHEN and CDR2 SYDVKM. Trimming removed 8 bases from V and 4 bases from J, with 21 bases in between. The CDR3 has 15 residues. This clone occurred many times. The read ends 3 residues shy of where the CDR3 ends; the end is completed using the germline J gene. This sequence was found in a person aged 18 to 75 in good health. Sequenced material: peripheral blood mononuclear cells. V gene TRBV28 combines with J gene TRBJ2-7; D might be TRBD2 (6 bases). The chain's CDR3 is CASGLTSSPGYEQYF. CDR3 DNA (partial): TGTGCCAGCGGGTTAACTAGCAGCCCTGGGTACGAG. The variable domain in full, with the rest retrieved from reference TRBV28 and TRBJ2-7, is DVKVTQSSRYLVKRTGEKVFLECVQDMDHENMFWYRQDPGLGLRLIYFSYDVKMKEKGDIPEGYSVSREKKERFSLILESASTNQTSMYLCASGLTSSPGYEQYFGPGTRLTVT.